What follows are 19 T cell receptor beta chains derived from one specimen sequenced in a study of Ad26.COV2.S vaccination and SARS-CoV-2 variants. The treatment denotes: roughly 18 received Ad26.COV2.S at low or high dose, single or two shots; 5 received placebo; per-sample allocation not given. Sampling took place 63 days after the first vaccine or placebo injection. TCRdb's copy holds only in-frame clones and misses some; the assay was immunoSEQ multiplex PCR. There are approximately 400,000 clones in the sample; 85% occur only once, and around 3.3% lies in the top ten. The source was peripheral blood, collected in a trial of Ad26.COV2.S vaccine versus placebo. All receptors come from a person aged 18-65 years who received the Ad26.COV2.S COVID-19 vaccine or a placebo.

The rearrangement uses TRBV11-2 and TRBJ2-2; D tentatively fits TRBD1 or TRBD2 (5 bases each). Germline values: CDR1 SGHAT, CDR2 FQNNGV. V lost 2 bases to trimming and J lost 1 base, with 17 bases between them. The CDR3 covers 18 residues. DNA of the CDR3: TGTGCCAGCAGCTTAAATCAGGGACCCACTCTGAACACCGGGGAGCTGTTTTTT. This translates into CASSLNQGPTLNTGELFF.

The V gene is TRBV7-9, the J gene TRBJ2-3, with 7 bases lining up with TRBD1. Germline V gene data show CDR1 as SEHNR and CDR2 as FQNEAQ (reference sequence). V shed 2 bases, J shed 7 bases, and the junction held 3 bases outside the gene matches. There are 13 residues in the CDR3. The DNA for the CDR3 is TGTGCCAGCAGCTTACAACAGGGGAATACGCAGTATTTT. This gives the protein CASSLQQGNTQYF.

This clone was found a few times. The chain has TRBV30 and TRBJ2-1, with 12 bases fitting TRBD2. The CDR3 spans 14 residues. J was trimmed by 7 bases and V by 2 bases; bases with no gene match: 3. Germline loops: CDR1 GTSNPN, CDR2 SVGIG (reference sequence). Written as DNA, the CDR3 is TGTGCCTGGAGTACGGGACTAGCGGGTAATGAGCAGTTCTTC. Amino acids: CAWSTGLAGNEQFF. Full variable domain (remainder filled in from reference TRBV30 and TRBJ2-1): SQTIHQWPATLVQPVGSPLSLECTVEGTSNPNLYWYRQAAGRGLQLLFYSVGIGQISSEVPQNLSASRPQDRQFILSSKKLLLSDSGFYLCAWSTGLAGNEQFFGPGTRLTVL.

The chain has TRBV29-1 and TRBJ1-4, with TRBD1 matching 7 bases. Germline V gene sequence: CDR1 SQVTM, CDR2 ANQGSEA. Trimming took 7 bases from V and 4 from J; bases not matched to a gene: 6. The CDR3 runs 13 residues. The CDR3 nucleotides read TGCAGCGCCACGACAGGGCTTAATGAAAAACTGTTTTTT. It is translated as CSATTGLNEKLFF.

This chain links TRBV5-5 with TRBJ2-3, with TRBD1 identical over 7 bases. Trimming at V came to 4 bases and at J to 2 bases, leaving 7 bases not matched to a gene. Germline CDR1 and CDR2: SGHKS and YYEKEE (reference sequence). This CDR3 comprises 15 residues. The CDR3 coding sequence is TGTGCCAGCAGCGTTACAGGGGATGTCACAGATACGCAGTATTTT. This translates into CASSVTGDVTDTQYF.

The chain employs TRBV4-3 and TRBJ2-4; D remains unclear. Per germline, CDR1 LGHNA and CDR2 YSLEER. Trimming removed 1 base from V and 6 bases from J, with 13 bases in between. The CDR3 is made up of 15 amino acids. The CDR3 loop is CASSQVDGGGNIQYF. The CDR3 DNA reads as TGCGCCAGCAGCCAAGTTGACGGCGGTGGAAACATTCAGTACTTC.

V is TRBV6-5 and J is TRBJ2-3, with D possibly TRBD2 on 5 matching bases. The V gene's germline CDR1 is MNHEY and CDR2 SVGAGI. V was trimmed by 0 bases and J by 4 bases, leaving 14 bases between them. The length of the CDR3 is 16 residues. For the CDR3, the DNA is TGTGCCAGCAGTTACTCCGGGATAGGATCCGCAGATACGCAGTATTTT. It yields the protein CASSYSGIGSADTQYF.

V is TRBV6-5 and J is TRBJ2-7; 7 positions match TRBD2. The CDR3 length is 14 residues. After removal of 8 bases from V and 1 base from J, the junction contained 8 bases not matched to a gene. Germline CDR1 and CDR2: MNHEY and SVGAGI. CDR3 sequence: CASGSGAGSYEQYF. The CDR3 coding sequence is TGTGCCAGCGGCAGCGGGGCGGGTTCCTACGAGCAGTACTTC.

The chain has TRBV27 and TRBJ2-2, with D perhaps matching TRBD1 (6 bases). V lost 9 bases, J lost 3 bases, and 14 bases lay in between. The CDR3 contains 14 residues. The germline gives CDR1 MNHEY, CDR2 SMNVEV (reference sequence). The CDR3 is CASGGRRDTGELFF. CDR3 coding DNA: TGTGCCAGTGGGGGCCGTAGGGACACCGGGGAGCTGTTTTTT.

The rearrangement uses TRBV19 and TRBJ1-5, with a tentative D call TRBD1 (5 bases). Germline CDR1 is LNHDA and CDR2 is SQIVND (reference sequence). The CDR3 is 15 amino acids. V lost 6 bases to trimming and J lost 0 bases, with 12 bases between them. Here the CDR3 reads CASRETVYSNQPQHF. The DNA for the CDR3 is TGTGCCAGTAGAGAGACAGTATATAGCAATCAGCCCCAGCATTTT. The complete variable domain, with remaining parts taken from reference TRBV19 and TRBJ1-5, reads DGGITQSPKYLFRKEGQNVTLSCEQNLNHDAMYWYRQDPGQGLRLIYYSQIVNDFQKGDIAEGYSVSREKKESFPLTVTSAQKNPTAFYLCASRETVYSNQPQHFGDGTRLSIL.

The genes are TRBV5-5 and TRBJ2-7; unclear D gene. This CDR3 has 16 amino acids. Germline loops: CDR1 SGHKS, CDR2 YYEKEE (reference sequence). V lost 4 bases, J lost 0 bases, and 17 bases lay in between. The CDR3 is CASSQSVLGPSYEQYF. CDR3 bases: TGTGCCAGCAGCCAATCAGTCTTAGGGCCCTCCTACGAGCAGTACTTC. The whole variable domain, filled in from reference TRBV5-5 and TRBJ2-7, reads DAGVTQSPTHLIKTRGQQVTLRCSPISGHKSVSWYQQVLGQGPQFIFQYYEKEERGRGNFPDRFSARQFPNYSSELNVNALLLGDSALYLCASSQSVLGPSYEQYFGPGTRLTVT.

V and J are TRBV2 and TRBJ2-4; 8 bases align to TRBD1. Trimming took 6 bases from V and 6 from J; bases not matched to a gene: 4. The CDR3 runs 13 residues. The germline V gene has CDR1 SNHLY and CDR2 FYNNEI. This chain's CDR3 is CASRGQGGNIQYF. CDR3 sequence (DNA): TGTGCCAGCAGAGGACAGGGAGGAAACATTCAGTACTTC. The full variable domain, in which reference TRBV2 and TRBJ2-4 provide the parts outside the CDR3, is EPEVTQTPSHQVTQMGQEVILRCVPISNHLYFYWYRQILGQKVEFLVSFYNNEISEKSEIFDDQFSVERPDGSNFTLKIRSTKLEDSAMYFCASRGQGGNIQYFGAGTRLSVL.

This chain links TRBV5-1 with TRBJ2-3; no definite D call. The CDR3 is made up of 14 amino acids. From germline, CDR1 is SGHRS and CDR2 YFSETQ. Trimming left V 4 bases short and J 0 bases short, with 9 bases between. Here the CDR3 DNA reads TGCGCCAGCAGCGTGGCGGAAAGCACAGATACGCAGTATTTT. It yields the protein CASSVAESTDTQYF.

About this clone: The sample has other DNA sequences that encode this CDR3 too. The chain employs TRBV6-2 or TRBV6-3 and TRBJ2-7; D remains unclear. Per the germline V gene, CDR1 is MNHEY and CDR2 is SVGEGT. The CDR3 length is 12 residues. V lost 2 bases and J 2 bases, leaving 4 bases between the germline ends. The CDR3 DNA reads TGTGCCAGCAGTTACCCGGCCTACGAGCAGTACTTC. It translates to CASSYPAYEQYF.

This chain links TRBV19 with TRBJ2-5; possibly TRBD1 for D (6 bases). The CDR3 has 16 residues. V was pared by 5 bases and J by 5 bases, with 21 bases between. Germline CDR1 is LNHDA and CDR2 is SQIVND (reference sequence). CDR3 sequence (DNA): TGTGCCAGTAGTGACCGGGACACCCTAAAGTGGGAGACCCAGTACTTC. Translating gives CASSDRDTLKWETQYF.

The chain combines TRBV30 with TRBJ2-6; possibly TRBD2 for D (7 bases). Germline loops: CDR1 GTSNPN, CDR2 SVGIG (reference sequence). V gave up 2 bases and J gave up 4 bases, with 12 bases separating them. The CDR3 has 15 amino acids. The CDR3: CAWSPGGAGANVLTF. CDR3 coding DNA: TGTGCCTGGAGTCCGGGGGGCGCGGGGGCCAACGTCCTGACTTTC.

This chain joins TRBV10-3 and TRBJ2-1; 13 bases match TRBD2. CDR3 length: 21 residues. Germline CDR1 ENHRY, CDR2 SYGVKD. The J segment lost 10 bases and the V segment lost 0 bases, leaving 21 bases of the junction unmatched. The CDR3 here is CAISESTGLAGVNGLIGEQFF. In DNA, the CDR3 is TGTGCCATCAGTGAGTCGACTGGACTAGCGGGAGTTAATGGGCTAATCGGAGAGCAGTTCTTC.

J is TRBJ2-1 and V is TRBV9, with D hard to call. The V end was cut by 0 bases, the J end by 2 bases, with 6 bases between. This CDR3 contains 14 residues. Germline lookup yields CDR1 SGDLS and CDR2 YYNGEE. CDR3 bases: TGTGCCAGCAGCGTAGCGGCGACCTACAATGAGCAGTTCTTC. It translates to CASSVAATYNEQFF.

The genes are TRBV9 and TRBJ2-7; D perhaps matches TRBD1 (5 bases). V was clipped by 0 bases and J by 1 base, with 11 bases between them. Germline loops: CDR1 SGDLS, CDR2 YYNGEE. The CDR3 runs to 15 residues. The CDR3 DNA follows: TGTGCCAGCAGCGTAGGAGCGACAGAGTCCTACGAGCAGTACTTC. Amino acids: CASSVGATESYEQYF.